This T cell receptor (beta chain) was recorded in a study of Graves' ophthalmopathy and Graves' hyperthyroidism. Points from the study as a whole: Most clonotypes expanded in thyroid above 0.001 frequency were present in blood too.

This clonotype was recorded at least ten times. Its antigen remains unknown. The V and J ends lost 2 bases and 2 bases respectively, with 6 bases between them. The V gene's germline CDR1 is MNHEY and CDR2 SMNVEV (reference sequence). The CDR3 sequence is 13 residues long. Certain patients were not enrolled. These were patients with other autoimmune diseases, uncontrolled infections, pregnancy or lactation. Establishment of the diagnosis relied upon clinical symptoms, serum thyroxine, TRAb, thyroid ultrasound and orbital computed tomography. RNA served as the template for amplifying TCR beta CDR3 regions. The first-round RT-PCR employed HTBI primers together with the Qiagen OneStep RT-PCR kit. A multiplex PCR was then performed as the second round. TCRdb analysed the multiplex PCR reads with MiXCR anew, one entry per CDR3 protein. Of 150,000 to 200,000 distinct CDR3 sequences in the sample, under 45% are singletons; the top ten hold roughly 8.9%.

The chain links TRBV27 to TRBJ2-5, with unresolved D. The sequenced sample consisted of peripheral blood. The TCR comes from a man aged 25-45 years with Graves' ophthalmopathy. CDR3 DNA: TGTGCCAGCAGTTTAATACCGCAAGAGACCCAGTACTTC. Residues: CASSLIPQETQYF.